The rows below give T cell receptor beta chains drawn from one sample of a study of blood T cell repertoires in COVID-19. Assay: immunoSEQ multiplex PCR; the TCRdb copy retains only in-frame clones and omits some. The table records over 40,000 clones, roughly 90% of them present only once. Material for sequencing was peripheral blood. Source of these receptors: a woman of 80 years or more with acute or convalescent COVID-19. Both conserved end residues are part of each CDR3. Each record gives: V gene, D gene, J gene, clone size, CDR3 DNA, CDR3 protein. A D gene is named only where the DNA matches it firmly. Expanded clones get a size class; other rows say once, few or many, or leave the size out.

V: TRBV19
D: TRBD2
J: TRBJ2-7
size: NA
DNA: TGTGCCAGTAGTTACGGGACTAGTCTGTACGAGCAGTACTTC
CDR3: CASSYGTSLYEQYF

V: TRBV5-6
D: NA
J: TRBJ2-1
size: once
DNA: TGTGCCAGCAGCTTGGCTACGGTATCGGGAAGCTATGAGCAGTTCTTC
CDR3: CASSLATVSGSYEQFF

V: TRBV7-2
D: NA
J: TRBJ2-4
size: NA
DNA: TGTGCCAGCAGCCTCGAGGGGACTCCTTTAGCCAAAAACATTCAGTACTTC
CDR3: CASSLEGTPLAKNIQYF

V: TRBV3-1/TRBV3-2
D: TRBD2
J: TRBJ2-1
size: NA
DNA: TGTGCCAGCAGCCAAACCCAGACTAGCGGGAGTGTGCGGGATGAGCAGTTCTTC
CDR3: CASSQTQTSGSVRDEQFF

V: TRBV6-5
D: TRBD1
J: TRBJ2-7
size: once
DNA: TGTGCCAGCAGTTATTCCGGGACAGGGGTGGGCGAGCAGTACTTC
CDR3: CASSYSGTGVGEQYF

V: TRBV10-3
D: TRBD2
J: TRBJ2-1
size: NA
DNA: TGTGCCATCAGTGAGTTGGAGGGAGGGCCTAAGGATGAGCAGTTCTTC
CDR3: CAISELEGGPKDEQFF

V: TRBV19
D: TRBD2
J: TRBJ2-3
size: NA
DNA: TGTGCCAGCCTACTAGCGGGAGCAGATACGCAGTATTTT
CDR3: CASLLAGADTQYF

V: TRBV29-1
D: NA
J: TRBJ2-1
size: NA
DNA: TGCAGCGTTACAAAAGCAAGCGGGCTGGCAAGTGAGCAGTTCTTC
CDR3: CSVTKASGLASEQFF

V: TRBV19
D: NA
J: TRBJ1-2
size: NA
DNA: TGTGCCAGTAGTATCCCTAATGGGGCAAGTGGTGGCTACACCTTC
CDR3: CASSIPNGASGGYTF

V: TRBV30
D: NA
J: TRBJ2-5
size: NA
DNA: TGTGCCTGGAGTGTAATCGTGGGCCGGGAGACCCAGTACTTC
CDR3: CAWSVIVGRETQYF

V: TRBV12-3/TRBV12-4
D: NA
J: TRBJ1-2
size: NA
DNA: TGTGCCAGCAGTTTCGGGGACACCTATGGCTACACCTTC
CDR3: CASSFGDTYGYTF

V: TRBV7-2
D: TRBD2
J: TRBJ2-3
size: NA
DNA: TGTGCCAGCAGCTTACTAGCGGGCGTAGCAGATACGCAGTATTTT
CDR3: CASSLLAGVADTQYF

V: TRBV18
D: TRBD2
J: TRBJ2-7
size: few
DNA: TGTGCCAGCTCACCACCAACTAGCGGGAGCTCCTACGAGCAGTACTTC
CDR3: CASSPPTSGSSYEQYF

V: TRBV3-1/TRBV3-2
D: NA
J: TRBJ2-1
size: NA
DNA: TGTGCCAGCAGCCTTGGGTGGGTGGGAGCCGGAGGGGAGCAGTTCTTC
CDR3: CASSLGWVGAGGEQFF

V: TRBV6-5
D: NA
J: TRBJ1-2
size: NA
DNA: TGTGCCAGCAGAGTCGAGCGGGGCTACACCTTC
CDR3: CASRVERGYTF

V: TRBV5-1
D: TRBD2
J: TRBJ2-2
size: NA
DNA: TGCGCCAGCAGCTTCTACACACTAGCGGGAGGGAGGACCGGGGAGCTGTTTTTT
CDR3: CASSFYTLAGGRTGELFF

V: TRBV4-1
D: NA
J: TRBJ2-5
size: NA
DNA: TGCGCCAGCAGCCAATACTTCCCTCAGGTCCAAGAGACCCAGTACTTC
CDR3: CASSQYFPQVQETQYF

V: TRBV7-2
D: NA
J: TRBJ2-2
size: NA
DNA: TGTGCCAGCAGCACGACCGGGGGCGGGGAGCTGTTTTTT
CDR3: CASSTTGGGELFF

V: TRBV28
D: TRBD1
J: TRBJ2-2
size: NA
DNA: TGTGCCAGTGAGGGGGCTCGCGGTGGCGGGGAGCTGTTTTTT
CDR3: CASEGARGGGELFF

V: TRBV3-1/TRBV3-2
D: TRBD1
J: TRBJ1-1
size: NA
DNA: TGTGCCAGCAGCCAAGCAGGGGGCCACACTGAAGCTTTCTTT
CDR3: CASSQAGGHTEAFF

V: TRBV9
D: TRBD1
J: TRBJ2-5
size: once
DNA: TGTGCCAGCAGCTCCGGACAGGGGGCGCAAGGGACCCAGTACTTC
CDR3: CASSSGQGAQGTQYF

V: TRBV5-1
D: TRBD1
J: TRBJ2-4
size: few
DNA: TGCGCCAGCAGCGCCGGAGGGACAGGAGAAAACATTCAGTACTTC
CDR3: CASSAGGTGENIQYF

V: TRBV4-3
D: NA
J: TRBJ2-1
size: NA
DNA: TGCGCCAGCAGCCAAGATCGCGGCAGTCCCAATGAGCAGTTCTTC
CDR3: CASSQDRGSPNEQFF

V: TRBV29-1
D: NA
J: TRBJ2-5
size: once
DNA: TGCAGCGTTGGTCTGGGGGGAGAGACCCAGTACTTC
CDR3: CSVGLGGETQYF

V: TRBV11-2
D: NA
J: TRBJ1-3
size: once
DNA: TGTGCCAGCAGTTCGAGTTTGGGCGTCTCTGGAAACACCATATATTTT
CDR3: CASSSSLGVSGNTIYF

V: TRBV19
D: NA
J: TRBJ2-2
size: NA
DNA: TGTGCCAGTAGTATAACCCCCTGGCAGGGATCGAACACCGGGGAGCTGTTTTTT
CDR3: CASSITPWQGSNTGELFF

V: TRBV19
D: TRBD2
J: TRBJ2-7
size: NA
DNA: TGTGCCAGTAGTATGGTCTGGGGCCTAGCGGGAGGCGAGCAGTACTTC
CDR3: CASSMVWGLAGGEQYF